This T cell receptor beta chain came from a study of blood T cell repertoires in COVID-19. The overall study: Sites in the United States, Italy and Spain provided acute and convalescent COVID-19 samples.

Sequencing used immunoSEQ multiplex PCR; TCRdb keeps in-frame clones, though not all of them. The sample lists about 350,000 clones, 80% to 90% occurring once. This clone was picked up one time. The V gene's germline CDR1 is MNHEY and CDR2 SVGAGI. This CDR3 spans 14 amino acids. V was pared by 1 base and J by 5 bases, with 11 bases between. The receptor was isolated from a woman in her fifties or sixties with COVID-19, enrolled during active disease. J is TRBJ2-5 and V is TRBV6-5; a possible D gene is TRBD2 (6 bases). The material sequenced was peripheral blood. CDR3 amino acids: CASSYWGVGETQYF. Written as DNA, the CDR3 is TGTGCCAGCAGTTACTGGGGGGTAGGGGAGACCCAGTACTTC.